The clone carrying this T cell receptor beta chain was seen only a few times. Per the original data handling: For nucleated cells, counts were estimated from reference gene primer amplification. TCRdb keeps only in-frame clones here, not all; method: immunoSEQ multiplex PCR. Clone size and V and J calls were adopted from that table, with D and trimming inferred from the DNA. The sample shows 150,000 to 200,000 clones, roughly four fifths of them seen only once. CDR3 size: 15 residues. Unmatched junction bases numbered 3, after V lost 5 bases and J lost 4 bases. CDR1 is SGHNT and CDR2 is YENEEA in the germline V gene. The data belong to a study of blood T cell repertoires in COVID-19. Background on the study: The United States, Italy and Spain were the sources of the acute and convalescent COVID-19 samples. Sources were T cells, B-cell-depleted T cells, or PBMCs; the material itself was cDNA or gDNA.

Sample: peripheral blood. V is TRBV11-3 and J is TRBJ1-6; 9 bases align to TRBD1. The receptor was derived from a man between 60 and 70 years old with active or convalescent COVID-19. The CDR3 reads CASSAGTGYNSPLHF. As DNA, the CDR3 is TGTGCCAGCAGCGCTGGGACAGGGTATAATTCACCCCTCCACTTT. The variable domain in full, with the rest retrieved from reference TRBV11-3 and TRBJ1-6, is EAGVVQSPRYKIIEKKQPVAFWCNPISGHNTLYWYLQNLGQGPELLIRYENEEAVDDSQLPKDRFSAERLKGVDSTLKIQPAELGDSAVYLCASSAGTGYNSPLHFGNGTRLTVT.